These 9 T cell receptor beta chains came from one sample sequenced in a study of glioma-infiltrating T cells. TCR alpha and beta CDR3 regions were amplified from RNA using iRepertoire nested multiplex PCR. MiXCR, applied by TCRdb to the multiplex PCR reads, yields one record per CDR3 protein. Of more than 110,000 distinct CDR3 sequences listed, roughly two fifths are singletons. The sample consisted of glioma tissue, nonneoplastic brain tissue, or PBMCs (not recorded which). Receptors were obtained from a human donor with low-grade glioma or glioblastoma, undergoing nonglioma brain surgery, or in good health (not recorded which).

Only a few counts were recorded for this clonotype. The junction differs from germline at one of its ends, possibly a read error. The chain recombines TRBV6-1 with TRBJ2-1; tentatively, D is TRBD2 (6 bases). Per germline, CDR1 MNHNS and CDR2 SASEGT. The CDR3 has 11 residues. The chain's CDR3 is CASRSYGSPLF. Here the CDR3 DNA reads TGTGCCAGCAGAAGTTACGGGAGCCCCCTCTTC.

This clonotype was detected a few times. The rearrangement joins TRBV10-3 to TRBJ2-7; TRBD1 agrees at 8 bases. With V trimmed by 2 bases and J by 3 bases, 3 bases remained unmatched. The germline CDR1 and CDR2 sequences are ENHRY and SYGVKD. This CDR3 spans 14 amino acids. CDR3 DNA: TGTGCCATCAGTGAGCCCGGACAGGGCTACGAGCAGTACTTC. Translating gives CAISEPGQGYEQYF.

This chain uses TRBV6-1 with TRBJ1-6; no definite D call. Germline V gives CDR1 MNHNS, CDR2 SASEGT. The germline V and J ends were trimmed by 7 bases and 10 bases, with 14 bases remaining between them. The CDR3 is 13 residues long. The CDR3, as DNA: TGTGCCAGCAACGAGGGTGTAGGATCACCCCTCCACTTT. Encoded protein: CASNEGVGSPLHF.

CDR3 DNA sequence: TGTGCCAGCAGTGACAGGGTCACAGATACGCAGTATTTT. Its protein product is CASSDRVTDTQYF. V usage is TRBV14 and J usage is TRBJ2-3, with 7 bases lining up with TRBD1. Germline V gene lookup returns CDR1 SGHDN and CDR2 FVKESK. V was clipped by 6 bases and J by 2 bases; unmatched bases: 2. The CDR3 has 13 amino acids. Based on the CDR3 plus reference TRBV14 and TRBJ2-3, the full variable domain is EAGVTQFPSHSVIEKGQTVTLRCDPISGHDNLYWYRRVMGKEIKFLLHFVKESKQDESGMPNNRFLAERTGGTYSTLKVQPAELEDSGVYFCASSDRVTDTQYFGPGTRLTVL.

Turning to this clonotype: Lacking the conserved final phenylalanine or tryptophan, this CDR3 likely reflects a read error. The CDR3 nucleotides read TGTGCCAGCAGCTCGCTCGGGACTGGCACCACTGAAGCTTTCCTT. It translates to CASSSLGTGTTEAFL. The chain uses TRBV7-9 and TRBJ1-1; weak D call: TRBD1 (5 bases). The CDR3 has 15 amino acids. Trimming removed 4 bases at V and 4 bases at J, with 16 bases between. The germline V gene encodes CDR1 SEHNR and CDR2 FQNEAQ (reference sequence).

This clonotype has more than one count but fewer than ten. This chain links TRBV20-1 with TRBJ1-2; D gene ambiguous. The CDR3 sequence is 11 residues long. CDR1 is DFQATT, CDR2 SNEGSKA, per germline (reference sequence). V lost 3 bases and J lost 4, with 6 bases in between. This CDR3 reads CSARRSYGYTF. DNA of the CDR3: TGCAGTGCTAGGCGCAGCTATGGCTACACCTTC.

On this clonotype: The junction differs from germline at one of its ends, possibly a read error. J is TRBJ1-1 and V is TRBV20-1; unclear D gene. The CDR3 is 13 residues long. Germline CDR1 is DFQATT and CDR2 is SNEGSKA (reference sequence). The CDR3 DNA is TGCAGTGCTTCAAGGACCGAGAACACTGAAGCTTCCTTT. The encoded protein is CSASRTENTEASF.

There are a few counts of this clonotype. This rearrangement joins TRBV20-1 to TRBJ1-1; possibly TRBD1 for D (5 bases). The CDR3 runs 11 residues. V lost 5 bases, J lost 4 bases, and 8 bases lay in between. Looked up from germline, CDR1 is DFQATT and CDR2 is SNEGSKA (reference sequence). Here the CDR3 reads CSARGGTEAFF. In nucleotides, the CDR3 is TGCAGTGCTCGGGGCGGCACTGAAGCTTTCTTT.

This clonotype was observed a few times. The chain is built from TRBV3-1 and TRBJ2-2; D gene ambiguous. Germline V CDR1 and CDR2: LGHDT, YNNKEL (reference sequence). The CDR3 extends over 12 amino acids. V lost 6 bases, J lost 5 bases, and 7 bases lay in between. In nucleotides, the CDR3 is TGTGCCAGCAGGGGAAGAACCGGGGAGCTGTTTTTT. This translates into CASRGRTGELFF.